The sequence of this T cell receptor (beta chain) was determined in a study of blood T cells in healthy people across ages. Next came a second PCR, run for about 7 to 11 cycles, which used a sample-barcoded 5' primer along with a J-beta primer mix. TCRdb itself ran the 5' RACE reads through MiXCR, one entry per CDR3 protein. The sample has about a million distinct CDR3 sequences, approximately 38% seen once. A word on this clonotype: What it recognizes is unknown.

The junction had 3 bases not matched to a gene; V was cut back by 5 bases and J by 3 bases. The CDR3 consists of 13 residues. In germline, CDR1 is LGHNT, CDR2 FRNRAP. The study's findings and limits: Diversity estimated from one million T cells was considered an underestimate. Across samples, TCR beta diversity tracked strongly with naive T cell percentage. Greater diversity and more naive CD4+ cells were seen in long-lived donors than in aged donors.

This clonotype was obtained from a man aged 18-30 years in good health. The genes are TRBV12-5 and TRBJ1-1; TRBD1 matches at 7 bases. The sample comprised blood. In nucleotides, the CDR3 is TGTGCTAGTGGTGCACAGGGGTACACTGAAGCTTTCTTT. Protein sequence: CASGAQGYTEAFF. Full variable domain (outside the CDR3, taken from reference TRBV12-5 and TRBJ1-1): DARVTQTPRHKVTEMGQEVTMRCQPILGHNTVFWYRQTMMQGLELLAYFRNRAPLDDSGMPKDRFSAEMPDATLATLKIQPSEPRDSAVYFCASGAQGYTEAFFGQGTRLTVV.